In its sample, the clone carrying this TCR beta chain was seen many times. This sample was taken from a study of human T cells and chemical hapten exposure. It was the library that attached unique molecular identifiers to individual cDNA molecules. TCRdb re-analysed the RACE reads in MiXCR, keeping a single row per CDR3 protein. The sample has roughly 100,000 distinct CDR3 sequences; 10% to 12% are singletons. Time point noted: pre-sensitization, week 0. Treatment defined: therapeutic diphenylcyclopropenone sensitization with weekly scalp DPC. Blood sampling preceded each patch test application. This CDR3 comprises 13 residues. The germline gives CDR1 SGHNT, CDR2 YYREEE (reference sequence). Trimming shortened V by 0 bases and J by 10 bases, and 11 bases separated the two germline ends.

This receptor was taken from an older woman with alopecia areata. Some clones in this sample may be carry-over from other donors' samples. The chain employs TRBV5-4 and TRBJ2-1; tentative D call: TRBD1 (6 bases). Sequenced material: whole blood, taken in connection with sensitization to the hapten diphenylcyclopropenone (DPC). This CDR3 is CASSLVGAREQFF. The DNA for the CDR3 is TGTGCCAGCAGCTTGGTGGGGGCTAGGGAGCAGTTCTTC.